These 9 T cell receptor beta chains originate from one sample sequenced in a study of tumor T cells in aggressive B-cell lymphoma. Profiled with immunoSEQ multiplex PCR; TCRdb holds only in-frame clones, not every one. This table holds approximately 2,000 clones, approximately 86% found once. Sequences were obtained from tumor tissue. These receptors were collected from an adult with diffuse large B cell lymphoma.

The table lists this clone with a few counts. V is TRBV5-1 and J is TRBJ2-2, with 13 bases aligning to TRBD2. Germline V gene sequence: CDR1 SGHRS, CDR2 YFSETQ. Trimming removed 1 base from V and 6 bases from J; junction bases left unmatched: 6. The CDR3 totals 17 residues. The CDR3 loop reads CASSLFRTSGSSGELFF. DNA of the CDR3: TGCGCCAGCAGCTTGTTCCGGACTAGCGGGAGTTCCGGGGAGCTGTTTTTT.

By share, this clone counts as hyperexpanded. The rearrangement links TRBV7-9 to TRBJ1-1; possibly TRBD1 for D (5 bases). With 0 bases removed from V and 5 bases from J, the gap between germline ends came to 13 bases. CDR1 SEHNR and CDR2 FQNEAQ come from the germline V gene (reference sequence). The CDR3 consists of 15 residues. The CDR3 reads CASSLASGGGTEAFF. As DNA, the CDR3 is TGTGCCAGCAGCTTAGCTAGCGGTGGGGGAACTGAAGCTTTCTTT.

The chain joins TRBV7-9 to TRBJ2-7; TRBD2 is a possible D gene (6 bases). The germline CDR1 and CDR2 sequences are SEHNR and FQNEAQ (reference sequence). The CDR3 spans 12 residues. With 6 bases removed from V and 5 bases from J, the gap between germline ends came to 11 bases. The CDR3: CASSRDLDEQYV. The CDR3 DNA sequence: TGTGCCAGCAGTCGGGACTTGGACGAGCAGTACGTC.

This clone was detected a few times. The gene calls are TRBV5-6 and TRBJ2-1; TRBD2 matches 7 bases. With 4 bases clipped from V and 8 bases from J, the junction kept 6 bases outside the gene matches. Per the germline V gene, CDR1 is SGHDT and CDR2 is YYEEEE. This CDR3 is built from 13 residues. CDR3 protein: CASSPGGWDEQFF. DNA for the CDR3: TGTGCCAGCAGCCCCGGGGGGTGGGATGAGCAGTTCTTC. Using reference TRBV5-6 and TRBJ2-1 for the parts outside the CDR3, the full variable domain is DAGVTQSPTHLIKTRGQQVTLRCSPKSGHDTVSWYQQALGQGPQFIFQYYEEEERQRGNFPDRFSGHQFPNYSSELNVNALLLGDSALYLCASSPGGWDEQFFGPGTRLTVL.

J is TRBJ1-5 and V is TRBV28; a possible D gene is TRBD1 (6 bases). Trimming took 5 bases from V and 7 from J, leaving 15 bases between them. The germline V gene encodes CDR1 MDHEN and CDR2 SYDVKM. The length of the CDR3 is 14 residues. CDR3 DNA: TGTGCCAGCAGTCCCCGCAGGGGCTTACAGCCCCAGCATTTT. Its translation: CASSPRRGLQPQHF.

Remarks on this clone: Other DNA sequences in this sample translate to the same CDR3. The chain joins TRBV5-6 to TRBJ1-2, with D possibly matching TRBD1 (5 bases). CDR1 and CDR2 from the germline V gene are SGHDT and YYEEEE. V lost 2 bases and J 0 bases, leaving 11 bases between the germline ends. This CDR3 is 15 amino acids long. DNA for the CDR3: TGTGCCAGCAGCTTAGGTTTCAGGGCTAACTATGGCTACACCTTC. It yields the protein CASSLGFRANYGYTF.

The chain joins TRBV5-6 to TRBJ1-1, with D perhaps matching TRBD1 (5 bases). V lost 8 bases to trimming and J lost 11 bases, with 25 bases between them. The V gene's germline CDR1 is SGHDT and CDR2 YYEEEE. CDR3 length equals 14 residues. CDR3 sequence reads: CASSPRGLGVQAFF. CDR3 nucleotide sequence: TGTGCCAGTAGCCCAAGGGGATTGGGCGTACAGGCTTTCTTT.

This chain links TRBV13 with TRBJ2-7, with TRBD1 matching 7 bases. The CDR3 contains 13 residues. The V gene end was trimmed by 2 bases and the J gene end by 5 bases; junction bases not matched to a gene: 3. The V gene's germline CDR1 is PRHDT and CDR2 FYEKMQ (reference sequence). The CDR3 is CASSLQGVHEQYF. For the CDR3, the DNA is TGTGCCAGCAGCTTACAGGGGGTCCACGAGCAGTACTTC.

As DNA, the CDR3 is TGTGCCAGCAGCCCTGGACAGGGGATTTTGGGGGCTTTCTTT. Its protein is CASSPGQGILGAFF. The chain employs TRBV14 and TRBJ1-1, with TRBD1 matching over 9 bases. V shed 4 bases, J shed 11 bases, and the junction held 11 bases outside the gene matches. Per germline, CDR1 SGHDN and CDR2 FVKESK. This CDR3 has 14 amino acids. Complete variable domain (other parts from reference TRBV14 and TRBJ1-1): EAGVTQFPSHSVIEKGQTVTLRCDPISGHDNLYWYRRVMGKEIKFLLHFVKESKQDESGMPNNRFLAERTGGTYSTLKVQPAELEDSGVYFCASSPGQGILGAFFGQGTRLTVV.